The entry below describes one T cell receptor beta chain. This clonotype has a count of ten or more. The antigen this receptor binds is unknown. One end of the junction fails to match germline, which may point to a read error. This entry comes from a study of patients with pleural tuberculosis (dated by TCRdb to the mid-2010s). From the cysteine up to the phenylalanine, the CDR3 has a length of 14 residues. The entry retains the CDR3 DNA only, 42 bases that are in frame from base 1. CDR1 SGHVS and CDR2 FQNEAQ were looked up in the germline V gene. Sequencing used an Illumina Genome Analyzer IIx. TCRdb itself trimmed the public reads at Q25 with fastp, ran MiXCR and retained productive beta chains. Each CDR3 protein appears once, grouped with its most common genes and DNA. Across this sample there are under 55,000 distinct CDR3 sequences, with less than 8% seen only once. Jointly, the top ten make up around 15% of the sample.

The sequence is built from TRBV7-8 and TRBJ2-5; TRBD1 is possibly the D segment (6 matching bases). The origin of this receptor is a human donor with pleural tuberculosis. The CDR3 protein sequence reads: CASSLLDSQEAQYF. The DNA is as follows: TGTGCCAGCAGCCTACTGGACAGTCAAGAGGCCCAGTACTTC.